This T cell receptor (beta chain) was sequenced in a study of CD4 T cells in relation to SARS-CoV-2 and coronaviruses. Study-wide background: After nine to eleven days of antigen culture, PBMC TCR beta CDR3s were sequenced.

In regard to this clone: No antigen is known for it.

Before the COVID-19 pandemic, during about 2010-2018, CD4+ T cells were taken from unexposed donors. CD4+ T cells were isolated from the cells after about ten days of culture. Testing used SARS-CoV-2 S/N and four cold-coronavirus spikes on unexposed-donor CD4+ T cells, cells permitting. The CDR3 runs to 16 residues. The germline V gene has CDR1 SGHTA and CDR2 FQGNSA. Trimming stripped 2 bases from V and 2 bases from J, with 16 bases between. Sequenced by immunoSEQ multiplex PCR; TCRdb stores in-frame clones only, minus some. The sample yields about 29,000 clones, around three quarters seen once. Study findings and constraints: Crossreactivity was assessed only for spike protein, not other viral proteins. In around two thirds of donors, memory CD4+ clonotypes crossrecognized SARS-CoV-2 and at least one common cold coronavirus spike.

The J gene is TRBJ2-7, the V gene TRBV7-2; a possible D gene is TRBD1 (5 bases). This TCR came from a human donor in good health. Sequenced input: CD4+ T cells from PBMCs, cultured in vitro. This CDR3 reads CASSLLGPLGAYEQYF. CDR3 DNA sequence: TGTGCCAGCAGCTTACTCGGGCCTTTAGGGGCCTACGAGCAGTACTTC.